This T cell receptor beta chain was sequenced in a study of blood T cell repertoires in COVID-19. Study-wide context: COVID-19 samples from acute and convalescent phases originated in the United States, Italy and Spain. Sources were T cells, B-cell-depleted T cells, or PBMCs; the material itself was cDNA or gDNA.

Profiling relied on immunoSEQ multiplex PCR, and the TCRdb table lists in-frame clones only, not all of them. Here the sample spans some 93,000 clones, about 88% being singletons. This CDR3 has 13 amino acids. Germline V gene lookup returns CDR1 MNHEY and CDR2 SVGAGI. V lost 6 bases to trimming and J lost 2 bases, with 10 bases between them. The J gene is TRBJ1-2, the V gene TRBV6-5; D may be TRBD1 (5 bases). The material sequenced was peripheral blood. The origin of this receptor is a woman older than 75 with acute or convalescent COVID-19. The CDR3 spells CASRPGGNYGYTF. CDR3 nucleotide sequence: TGTGCCAGCAGGCCTGGGGGGAACTATGGCTACACCTTC.